This T cell receptor (beta chain) was sequenced for a study of blood T cell repertoires in COVID-19 (dated by TCRdb to the early 2020s). About the investigation overall: Samples covering the acute and convalescent phases of COVID-19 were provided by collaborators in the United States, Italy and Spain. The samples were drawn from the first 160 participants of the ongoing ImmuneRACE study and from some 1,300 subjects provided by 6 global collaborators. Subjects who had been exposed to COVID-19, were actively infected with it, or had recovered from it provided the deeply sampled blood TCRbeta repertoires that made up the dataset. Where available, HLA class I and class II types were taken from metadata supplied by the sample provider and were not determined by assay-based typing. A freely available public database, intended as a resource for researchers studying the immune response to SARS-CoV-2, is where the repertoires were released. The sample metadata nearly always contained a de-identified subject ID, COVID-19 status, age in years and sex. The material from the prospective study consisted of cDNA or gDNA derived from T cells, B-cell-depleted T cells, or PBMCs. Results and caveats for the whole study, not just this receptor: How much clinical and demographic metadata was included differed by source and by participant, and the metadata was provided uncurated.

TCRbeta CDR3 regions were amplified from genomic DNA by means of the immunoSEQ Assay, a bias-controlled multiplex PCR. The paper's data handling went like this. Nucleated cell counts per sample were estimated from amplification of reference gene primers within the assay. Sequence reads were collapsed and filtered to measure the absolute abundance of every unique TCRbeta CDR3 rearrangement. For each sample, productive Simpson clonality was calculated as the square root of Simpson's diversity index across productive rearrangements. Imported from immuneACCESS, the table was reduced by TCRdb to in-frame sequences with V and J called. These copies leave out some clones; in studies compared against another copy, an unresolved V gene accounts for under half, and the cause of the remainder is not known. The DNA was the basis for D and trimming; V, J and clone size are from that table. Here the sample has a few hundred thousand clones; 88% occur a single time. Jointly, the top ten make up 10% to 15% of the sample.

For CDR1 and CDR2, the germline V gene lists SNHLY and FYNNEI. V sheds 8 bases and J sheds 0 bases, leaving 22 bases between their ends. The CDR3 has 17 amino acids, counting the end cysteine and phenylalanine. The read is trimmed to its CDR3 DNA, 51 bases read in frame from base 1. At one collaborating source in Seattle, patients were enrolled during active infection and were followed longitudinally through the course of disease. The collaborating institutions used their own protocols to collect whole blood in K2EDTA tubes. For TCRbeta analysis, collaborators shipped samples as frozen whole blood, isolated PBMCs, or DNA extracted from either of those sample types. Turning to this clone: This clone's antigen is unknown. No much larger clonotype is one base removed from it; base qualities were not supplied.

This sequence originates from a woman between 50 and 59 years old with COVID-19, enrolled during active disease. The sample was peripheral blood. The chain employs TRBV2 and TRBJ1-1, and TRBD1 may be the D gene, going by 5 matching bases. The CDR3 amino acid sequence is: CASLPNQGGPMNTEAFF. At the DNA level, the sequence is TGTGCCAGCCTCCCAAACCAGGGAGGGCCCATGAACACTGAAGCTTTCTTT.